This T cell receptor beta chain was captured by sequencing in a study of Ad26.COV2.S vaccination and SARS-CoV-2 variants. Study information: Ad26.COV2.S was injected intramuscularly once or twice, 56 days apart. Study results and limitations: After vaccination, reports described spike-specific CD8+ and CD4+ T cell responses as showing substantial breadth. In TCR breadth and depth analyses, total T cell responses may have been underestimated.

The germline V gene has CDR1 MDHEN and CDR2 SYDVKM. The CDR3 runs 14 residues. V lost 8 bases, J lost 4 bases, and 11 bases stayed unmatched. Sample treatment: some 19 received Ad26.COV2.S at low or high dose, single or two shots; about 5 received placebo; per-sample allocation not given. Sampling happened 63 days after the first vaccine or placebo injection. This Boston cohort included adults aged 18-55 years. Here immunoSEQ multiplex PCR was the method, and the copy in TCRdb shows in-frame clones only, minus some. Here the sample spans about 250,000 clones, approximately 89% being singletons. About this clone itself: Antigen specificity is unknown.

The TCR sequence derives from a person between 18 and 60 years old who received the Ad26.COV2.S COVID-19 vaccine or a placebo. The material was peripheral blood, obtained in a trial of Ad26.COV2.S vaccine versus placebo. The rearrangement uses TRBV28 and TRBJ2-7; TRBD2 matches 7 bases. This CDR3 reads CASRVGGPRYEQYF. The CDR3 DNA reads TGTGCCAGCCGGGTGGGAGGGCCTAGGTACGAGCAGTACTTC.